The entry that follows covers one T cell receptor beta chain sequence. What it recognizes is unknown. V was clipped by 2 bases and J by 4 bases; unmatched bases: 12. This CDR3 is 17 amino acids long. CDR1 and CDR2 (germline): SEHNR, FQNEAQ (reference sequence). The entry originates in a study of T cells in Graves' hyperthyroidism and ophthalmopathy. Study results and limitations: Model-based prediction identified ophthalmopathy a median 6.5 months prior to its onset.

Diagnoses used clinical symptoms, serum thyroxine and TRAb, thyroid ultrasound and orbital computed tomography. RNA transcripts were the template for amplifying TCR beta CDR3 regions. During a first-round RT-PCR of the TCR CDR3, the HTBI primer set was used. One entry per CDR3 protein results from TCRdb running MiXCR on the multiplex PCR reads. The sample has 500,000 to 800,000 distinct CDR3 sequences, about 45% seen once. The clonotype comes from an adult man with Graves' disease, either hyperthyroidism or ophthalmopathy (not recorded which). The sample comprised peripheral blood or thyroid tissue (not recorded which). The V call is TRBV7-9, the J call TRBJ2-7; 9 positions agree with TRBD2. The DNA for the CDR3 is TGTGCCAGCAGCTTAATCATCACCGGACTAGCGCCTTACGAGCAGTACTTC. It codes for CASSLIITGLAPYEQYF.